One sample yielded the 18 T cell receptor beta chains listed below, sequenced in a study of control samples from healthy donors and cancer patients. The assay was immunoSEQ multiplex PCR, and TCRdb's table has in-frame clones only and misses some. In the table there are just under 100,000 clones, over 90% of which are singletons. Sequenced: blood. The receptor source for this set is a man younger than 30 in good health.

J is TRBJ1-1 and V is TRBV6-1; 7 nucleotides line up with TRBD1. The CDR3 totals 15 residues. The V and J ends lost 1 base and 3 bases, in that order; junction bases with no gene match: 5. The V gene's germline CDR1 is MNHNS and CDR2 SASEGT. CDR3 DNA sequence: TGTGCCAGCAGTGAAGTGCAGGGGGTCTACACTGAAGCTTTCTTT. This translates into CASSEVQGVYTEAFF.

V gene TRBV4-1 combines with J gene TRBJ2-7; possible D gene TRBD2, 5 bases. Germline CDR1 MGHRA, CDR2 YSYEKL. CDR3 length equals 15 residues. The ends were cut back, 4 bases at V and 3 bases at J, with 16 bases in the middle. The CDR3 sequence: CASSRERHGRYEQYF. CDR3 sequence (DNA): TGCGCCAGCAGCCGCGAGCGGCACGGACGCTACGAGCAGTACTTC.

The chain has TRBV6-6 and TRBJ2-3; D may match TRBD1 or TRBD2 (6 bases each). The CDR3 is 16 residues long. The V gene's germline CDR1 is MNHNY and CDR2 SVGAGI (reference sequence). Trimming cost V 4 bases and J 0 bases, with 14 bases left between them. The CDR3 loop is CASSSRGAPSTDTQYF. The CDR3 nucleotides read TGTGCCAGCAGTTCGAGGGGGGCTCCTAGCACAGATACGCAGTATTTT.

V usage is TRBV5-5 and J usage is TRBJ2-5; TRBD2 matches 7 bases. Germline CDR1 is SGHKS and CDR2 is YYEKEE (reference sequence). The CDR3 contains 14 residues. The V and J ends lost 3 bases and 0 bases, in that order; junction bases with no gene match: 2. CDR3 in amino acids: CASSWEGDQETQYF. DNA of the CDR3: TGTGCCAGCAGCTGGGAGGGAGACCAAGAGACCCAGTACTTC. Complete variable domain (other parts from reference TRBV5-5 and TRBJ2-5): DAGVTQSPTHLIKTRGQQVTLRCSPISGHKSVSWYQQVLGQGPQFIFQYYEKEERGRGNFPDRFSARQFPNYSSELNVNALLLGDSALYLCASSWEGDQETQYFGPGTRLLVL.

The V gene is TRBV9, the J gene TRBJ2-7, with 8 bases fitting TRBD1. Germline V gene sequence: CDR1 SGDLS, CDR2 YYNGEE. V gave up 6 bases and J gave up 0 bases; unmatched junction bases: 11. CDR3 length equals 16 residues. This chain's CDR3 is CASNNPRTGSSYEQYF. In DNA form, the CDR3 reads TGTGCCAGCAACAACCCTCGGACAGGGAGCTCCTACGAGCAGTACTTC.

The chain joins TRBV6-1 to TRBJ1-2; D unclear. Between the trimmed V and J ends, which lost 3 bases and 1 base, there was a span of 9 bases. The CDR3 consists of 14 residues. Germline loops: CDR1 MNHNS, CDR2 SASEGT. The CDR3 nucleotides read TGTGCCAGCAGTGATGGCGGTGTTAACTATGGCTACACCTTC. It specifies CASSDGGVNYGYTF.

Only a few counts were recorded for this clone. The chain combines TRBV7-2 with TRBJ2-7; D possibly matches TRBD1 or TRBD2 (6 bases each). V gave up 2 bases and J gave up 0 bases, with 11 bases separating them. The length of the CDR3 is 15 residues. In germline, CDR1 is SGHTA, CDR2 FQGNSA. The CDR3 nucleotides are TGTGCCAGCAGCTTATCCGGGGGCTACTCCTACGAGCAGTACTTC. Protein product: CASSLSGGYSYEQYF.

This clone has just one count. The rearrangement uses TRBV24-1 and TRBJ2-7, with a tentative D call TRBD1 (5 bases). With 11 bases removed from V and 2 bases from J, the gap between germline ends came to 21 bases. CDR1 KGHDR and CDR2 SFDVKD come from the germline V gene. This CDR3 has 15 residues. The CDR3 here is CAKASDGHKPYEQYF. Here the CDR3 DNA reads TGTGCCAAAGCCTCCGATGGACACAAACCCTACGAGCAGTACTTC.

This rearrangement joins TRBV11-3 to TRBJ2-5; 9 nucleotides agree with TRBD2. The junction had 18 bases not matched to a gene; V was cut back by 9 bases and J by 7 bases. The CDR3 is 16 amino acids. Germline CDR1 reads SGHNT; CDR2 reads YENEEA. The CDR3 loop reads CASCCSSGAIKVTQYF. The DNA of the CDR3 is TGTGCCAGTTGTTGTTCTAGCGGGGCCATTAAGGTGACCCAGTACTTC.

This rearrangement joins TRBV11-2 to TRBJ1-1; no clear D gene. The CDR3 length is 13 residues. Germline V gene sequence: CDR1 SGHAT, CDR2 FQNNGV. The germline V and J ends were trimmed by 5 bases and 1 base, with 8 bases remaining between them. The CDR3 DNA reads TGTGCCAGCAGCCCTTTTCCGAACACTGAAGCTTTCTTT. This sequence encodes CASSPFPNTEAFF.

This clone was found once. The chain combines TRBV19 with TRBJ1-3, with D uncertain. This CDR3 spans 16 amino acids. The germline V gene encodes CDR1 LNHDA and CDR2 SQIVND (reference sequence). Trimming left V 3 bases short and J 0 bases short, with 12 bases between. The CDR3 sequence is CASSISSGSSGNTIYF. The CDR3 region has the DNA TGTGCCAGTAGTATCTCTTCGGGGTCCTCTGGAAACACCATATATTTT.

The V gene is TRBV5-4, the J gene TRBJ2-7; 11 nucleotides agree with TRBD1. Losses at the gene ends were 4 bases for V and 7 bases for J; bases not matched to a gene: 7. CDR3 length: 14 amino acids. In germline, CDR1 is SGHNT, CDR2 YYREEE (reference sequence). CDR3 sequence reads: CASSAGQGVREQYF. The CDR3 DNA follows: TGTGCCAGCAGCGCGGGACAGGGGGTGCGTGAGCAGTACTTC.

V and J are TRBV6-5 and TRBJ1-4; 7 bases align to TRBD1. Per the germline V gene, CDR1 is MNHEY and CDR2 is SVGAGI. Trimming took 5 bases from V and 3 from J; bases not matched to a gene: 6. The CDR3 consists of 15 residues. In nucleotides, the CDR3 is TGTGCCAGCAGTACTTACAGGGGATCTAATGAAAAACTGTTTTTT. Residues: CASSTYRGSNEKLFF.

The DNA for the CDR3 is TGTGCCAGCACCTTAGACAGGGTAGAGACCCAGTACTTC. Amino acid sequence: CASTLDRVETQYF. This chain links TRBV6-6 with TRBJ2-5; 7 bases match TRBD1. Trimming took 7 bases from V and 4 from J; bases not matched to a gene: 6. The germline V gene encodes CDR1 MNHNY and CDR2 SVGAGI (reference sequence). The length of the CDR3 is 13 residues.

This sequence joins TRBV10-3 and TRBJ1-4; D ambiguous. V lost 3 bases and J 7 bases, leaving 9 bases between the germline ends. This CDR3 contains 13 residues. Germline-derived CDR1 and CDR2 are ENHRY and SYGVKD. CDR3 amino acids: CAISDPEGEKLFF. The CDR3 nucleotides read TGTGCCATCAGTGACCCCGAAGGTGAAAAACTGTTTTTT.

This clone was seen just once. The V call is TRBV7-9, the J call TRBJ1-3; the match to TRBD1 covers 7 bases. The V gene end was trimmed by 4 bases and the J gene end by 0 bases; junction bases not matched to a gene: 3. The CDR3 extends over 15 amino acids. Germline-derived CDR1 and CDR2 are SEHNR and FQNEAQ (reference sequence). The CDR3 reads CASSSGTVSGNTIYF. As DNA, the CDR3 is TGTGCCAGCAGCTCCGGGACAGTCTCTGGAAACACCATATATTTT.

The genes are TRBV4-1 and TRBJ2-3; 9 bases align to TRBD2. The CDR3 runs to 14 residues. J lost 3 bases, V lost 7 bases, and 5 bases had no gene match. Germline assignment: CDR1 MGHRA and CDR2 YSYEKL. CDR3 sequence (DNA): TGCGCCAGCATGCTTAGCGGGAGAACAGATACGCAGTATTTT. Translated, it gives CASMLSGRTDTQYF.

The V gene is TRBV6-5, the J gene TRBJ1-5; D uncertain. The CDR3 covers 16 residues. Trimming left V 3 bases short and J 3 bases short, with 15 bases between. Germline V lookup: CDR1 MNHEY, CDR2 SVGAGI. The CDR3 DNA sequence: TGTGCCAGCAGTTATACCCGGAGAAGGCTCAATCAGCCCCAGCATTTT. Protein sequence: CASSYTRRRLNQPQHF.